This T cell receptor (beta chain) came from a study of post-analysis software for immune sequencing data. Points on this clonotype: As yet, its antigen is unknown.

TCR beta cDNA libraries had unique molecular identifiers. MiXCR, run by TCRdb on the PCR reads, gives a single entry per CDR3 protein. Of some 890,000 distinct CDR3 sequences listed, about 50% are singletons. The V gene lost 5 bases and the J gene lost 4 bases, with 16 bases spanning the gap. This CDR3 has 14 amino acids. From germline, CDR1 is SQVTM and CDR2 ANQGSEA. Study-level points and caveats: Relative to controls, patients had five TRBV segments at higher frequency, with TRBV5-6, TRBV5-1 and TRBV20-1 among these. Those with multiple sclerosis, the patient group, showed significantly lower normalized Chao1 diversity than controls.

The chain combines TRBV29-1 with TRBJ2-3; TRBD1 might be the D (6 bases). The sequencing sample was made of blood. This receptor was obtained from a girl aged 10 to 17 with multiple sclerosis. CDR3 protein: CSVLTGTVPDTQYF. CDR3 bases: TGCAGCGTTCTGACAGGAACGGTGCCAGATACGCAGTATTTT.